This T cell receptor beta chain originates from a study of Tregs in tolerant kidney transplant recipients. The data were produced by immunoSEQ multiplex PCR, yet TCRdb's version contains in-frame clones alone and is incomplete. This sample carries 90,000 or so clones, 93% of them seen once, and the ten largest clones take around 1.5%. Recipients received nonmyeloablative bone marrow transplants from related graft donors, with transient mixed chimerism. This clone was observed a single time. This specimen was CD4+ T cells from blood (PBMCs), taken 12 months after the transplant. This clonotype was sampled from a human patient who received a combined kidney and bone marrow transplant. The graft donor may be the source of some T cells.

CDR3 loop: CASSLPTGAYEQYF. CDR3 coding DNA: TGTGCCAGCAGCTTACCGACAGGAGCCTACGAGCAGTACTTC. This chain links TRBV7-2 with TRBJ2-5, with D possibly TRBD1 on 6 matching bases. The J call may be in error: the DNA end matches TRBJ2-7 better. This CDR3 spans 14 amino acids. The V gene's germline CDR1 is SGHTA and CDR2 FQGNSA.